Listed below are T cell receptor beta chains from one sample, sequenced in a study of cytomegalovirus exposure and HLA in healthy donors. TCRdb's copy holds only in-frame clones and misses some; the assay was immunoSEQ multiplex PCR. Among around 140,000 clones listed, just under 75% were seen once. Sequenced: PBMCs. These receptors were collected from a young woman in good health and CMV-seronegative. The conserved cysteine and the conserved F or W are not part of the CDR3 here. Each record gives: V gene, J gene, CDR3 protein.

TRBV19	TRBJ2-7	ATRGPGEQY
TRBV4-1	TRBJ1-1	ASSRLAVGSNTEAF
TRBV25-1	TRBJ2-3	ASSEYSTGKAQY
TRBV30	TRBJ1-4	AWTANEKLF
TRBV11-3	TRBJ2-1	ASSLDRANEQF
TRBV10-3	TRBJ2-7	AISESDRGSSYEQY
TRBV7-9	TRBJ2-7	ASSARQGALMEQY
TRBV6-5	TRBJ2-7	ASSRTPTGYEQY
TRBV4-3	TRBJ1-3	ASSRTVSSGNTIY
TRBV6-5	TRBJ2-1	ASSYSVRAGREQF
TRBV6-5	TRBJ1-1	ASSPERTNTEAF
TRBV6-1	TRBJ1-5	ASSEVQPNQPQH
TRBV7-9	TRBJ1-1	ASSFRTGWDEAF
TRBV9	TRBJ1-2	ASSSVGQGVNYGYT
TRBV18	TRBJ2-1	ASSPPRRELNEQF
TRBV25-1	TRBJ2-6	ASSEYEASGANVLT
TRBV5-4	TRBJ1-2	ASSPFRSGFNYGYT
TRBV7-6	TRBJ2-1	ASSLAHSRQGVYEQF
TRBV29-1	TRBJ2-1	SAGGTSGTNEQF
TRBV4-2	TRBJ1-3	ASSQGDRGLNTIY
TRBV27	TRBJ1-2	ASSSLGQDYGYT
TRBV7-9	TRBJ2-3	ASSLGGNTGTDTQY
TRBV2	TRBJ2-2	ASWKYGQANTGELF
TRBV27	TRBJ1-1	ASSSPGLNTEAF
TRBV9	TRBJ2-2	ASTSSGSAGELF
TRBV19	TRBJ2-5	ASVGQRQETQY
TRBV6-5	TRBJ2-7	ASSYIGSGIEQY